Each of the 4 T cell receptor beta chains below was sequenced from the same sample in a study of OX40 agonist ivuxolimab in advanced cancers. Receptor libraries were prepared by the immunoSEQ multiplex PCR assay. TCRdb's version of the immuneACCESS table is confined to in-frame rearrangements and falls short of the full clone set. An unresolved V gene accounts for under half of the shortfall where checked; the remainder is of unknown origin. The sample table records 50,000 to 60,000 clones; 91% of these occur just once. The ten largest clones represent 3% to 4.5% of the sample. The specimen comprised CD4+ or CD8+ T cells sorted from blood, sampled in a trial of the OX40 agonist ivuxolimab. The source is an adult with an advanced solid tumor such as melanoma, head and neck, liver or kidney cancer.

The V and J genes are TRBV11-2 and TRBJ2-5; no firm D call. There are 15 residues in the CDR3. Trimming removed 1 base from V and 5 bases from J, with 14 bases in between. CDR1 and CDR2 (germline): SGHAT, FQNNGV. CDR3 sequence reads: CASSLGHGLLETQYF. The CDR3, as DNA: TGTGCCAGCAGCTTAGGTCACGGGTTGCTGGAGACCCAGTACTTC.

The V call is TRBV27, the J call TRBJ2-3; no clear D gene. V dropped 5 bases and J dropped 4 bases, with 13 bases sitting between them. The germline V gene has CDR1 MNHEY and CDR2 SMNVEV (reference sequence). The CDR3 extends over 14 amino acids. CDR3 nucleotides: TGTGCCAGCAGTGCAAACGACGCACCAGATACGCAGTATTTT. Encoded protein: CASSANDAPDTQYF.

Points on this clone: A read error may account for a junction end that differs from germline. V usage is TRBV13 and J usage is TRBJ2-3; 7 bases agree with TRBD2. The CDR3 is 15 residues long. CDR1 and CDR2 from the germline V gene are PRHDT and FYEKMQ (reference sequence). Written as DNA, the CDR3 is TGTGCCAGCAGCGGAGGGAGGGCGAGCAGAGATGCGCAGTATTTT. Translating it yields CASSGGRASRDAQYF.

The genes are TRBV19 and TRBJ2-7, with 9 positions matching TRBD2. The CDR3 runs 14 residues. V dropped 3 bases and J dropped 5; count of bases not matched to a gene: 5. Germline CDR1 is LNHDA and CDR2 is SQIVND (reference sequence). In DNA, the CDR3 is TGTGCCAGTAGTATCGCGGGAGGGCCCAACGAGCAGTACTTC. Its translation is CASSIAGGPNEQYF. The entire variable domain, with the rest obtained from reference TRBV19 and TRBJ2-7, is as follows: DGGITQSPKYLFRKEGQNVTLSCEQNLNHDAMYWYRQDPGQGLRLIYYSQIVNDFQKGDIAEGYSVSREKKESFPLTVTSAQKNPTAFYLCASSIAGGPNEQYFGPGTRLTVT.